The 31 T cell receptor beta chains below all came from one sample that was sequenced in a study of T-cell reconstitution after alpha-beta-depleted transplantation in children. A library of TCRbeta sequences, prepared with unique molecular identifiers, was generated. TCRdb called the PCR reads again in MiXCR, with one record for every CDR3 protein. The table records around 580,000 distinct CDR3 sequences, 23% of them present only once. The sample consisted of PBMCs, mostly from graft donor cells, taken 360 days after TCRalphabeta/CD19-depleted stem cell transplant. These receptors all come from a boy in the first two years of life who had a stem cell transplant for acute myeloid leukemia, so the T cells may come from the graft donor.

This clonotype appeared a few times. The genes are TRBV12-3 or TRBV12-4 and TRBJ1-3; D gene uncertain. The CDR3 has 13 amino acids. V dropped 11 bases and J dropped 0 bases, with 11 bases sitting between them. In DNA form, the CDR3 reads TGTGCCGGGCACCCAACCTCTGGAAACACCATATATTTT. Translation gives CAGHPTSGNTIYF.

This clonotype was detected ten times or more. The CDR3 loop reads CASSSLDGGTEAFF. The CDR3 coding sequence is TGCGCCAGCAGCTCCCTCGACGGAGGGACTGAAGCTTTCTTT. The V call is TRBV4-3, the J call TRBJ1-1, with D unclear. The V gene's germline CDR1 is LGHNA and CDR2 YSLEER. The CDR3 has 14 residues. V was pared by 5 bases and J by 5 bases, with 15 bases between.

This sequence joins TRBV11-2 and TRBJ2-7; tentatively, D is TRBD1 (5 bases). The CDR3 runs to 16 residues. CDR1 is SGHAT and CDR2 is FQNNGV in the germline V gene. V lost 2 bases, J lost 6 bases, and 20 bases lay in between. CDR3 nucleotides: TGTGCCAGCAGCTTACAAATCTACGACCAGGGTTGCGAGCAGTACTTC. The encoded protein is CASSLQIYDQGCEQYF.

The rearrangement uses TRBV20-1 and TRBJ2-1; D is undetermined. Germline CDR1 is DFQATT and CDR2 is SNEGSKA (reference sequence). The CDR3 is made up of 14 amino acids. V lost 3 bases to trimming and J lost 4 bases, with 13 bases between them. In DNA, the CDR3 is TGCAGTGCTAGGGGTGGATTGGGTTACAATGAGCAGTTCTTC. The encoded protein is CSARGGLGYNEQFF.

This clonotype has more than one count but fewer than ten. CDR3 residues: CSVRLAGGPTDTQYF. The DNA for the CDR3 is TGCAGCGTCCGACTAGCGGGGGGGCCCACAGATACGCAGTATTTT. The V gene is TRBV29-1, the J gene TRBJ2-3; TRBD2 agrees at 14 bases. Germline V CDR1 and CDR2: SQVTM, ANQGSEA. V lost 6 bases and J lost 2; bases outside the gene matches: 4. This CDR3 is built from 15 residues.

This clonotype showed up just a few times. The CDR3 bases are TGCGCCAGCAGCCAAAAGGTGGGCTATACGCAGTATTTT. It translates to CASSQKVGYTQYF. The genes are TRBV5-1 and TRBJ2-3, with D unclear. Germline V lookup: CDR1 SGHRS, CDR2 YFSETQ. This CDR3 spans 13 amino acids. Trimming left V 4 bases short and J 7 bases short, with 13 bases between.

This clonotype was recorded a few times. The chain is built from TRBV20-1 and TRBJ1-1; D is undetermined. Deletions cut 6 bases from V and 1 base from J, with 12 bases between. The germline CDR1 and CDR2 sequences are DFQATT and SNEGSKA (reference sequence). The CDR3 totals 13 residues. The CDR3 sequence is CSASDGRNTEAFF. CDR3 nucleotides: TGCAGTGCCTCCGACGGCCGGAACACTGAAGCTTTCTTT.

The V and J genes are TRBV6-5 and TRBJ2-2; a weak D match, TRBD1 (5 bases). The V end was cut by 0 bases, the J end by 5 bases, with 13 bases between. Germline CDR1 is MNHEY and CDR2 is SVGAGI. CDR3 length: 16 residues. The CDR3 sequence is CASSYSSRVRTGELFF. The DNA of the CDR3 is TGTGCCAGCAGTTACTCGAGCAGGGTTAGGACCGGGGAGCTGTTTTTT.

The chain has TRBV4-1 and TRBJ2-7; weak D call: TRBD1 (5 bases). Trimming shortened V by 1 base and J by 2 bases, and 9 bases separated the two germline ends. This CDR3 contains 14 residues. The germline V gene has CDR1 MGHRA and CDR2 YSYEKL. CDR3: CASSQGWGPYEQYV. CDR3 sequence (DNA): TGCGCCAGCAGCCAAGGGTGGGGCCCCTACGAGCAGTACGTC.

This clonotype was recorded at least ten times. This rearrangement joins TRBV12-3 or TRBV12-4 to TRBJ2-7, with D unclear. The ends were cut back, 4 bases at V and 0 bases at J, with 10 bases in the middle. This CDR3 is 14 amino acids long. The CDR3 is CASSSPLTSYEQYF. The CDR3 nucleotides are TGTGCCAGCAGTTCCCCCCTGACCTCCTACGAGCAGTACTTC.

The table lists this clonotype with many counts. The genes are TRBV20-1 and TRBJ2-2, with D perhaps TRBD2 (6 bases). The CDR3 has 14 amino acids. The V end lost 5 bases, the J end lost 2 bases, and 12 bases lay between the germline ends. Germline V gene data show CDR1 as DFQATT and CDR2 as SNEGSKA (reference sequence). The CDR3 sequence: CSAEGDFNTGELFF. For the CDR3, the DNA is TGCAGTGCTGAAGGGGACTTTAACACCGGGGAGCTGTTTTTT.

This clonotype was seen many times. The chain carries TRBV20-1 and TRBJ1-2; no reliable D call. Germline loops: CDR1 DFQATT, CDR2 SNEGSKA (reference sequence). Trimming left V 4 bases short and J 7 bases short, with 16 bases between. This CDR3 region has 13 residues. The CDR3 bases are TGCAGTGCTACCCAGAGAGCACCTTTTGGCTACACCTTC. It translates to CSATQRAPFGYTF.

A note on this clonotype: The junction and the germline gene differ at one end; a read error may be behind it. The chain uses TRBV7-3 and TRBJ2-3; D gene uncertain. Germline values: CDR1 SGHTA, CDR2 FQGTGA. The CDR3 totals 13 residues. The CDR3 sequence is CTSSPYMADTQYF. The CDR3 DNA is TGTACCAGCAGCCCTTACATGGCAGATACGCAGTATTTT.

This chain joins TRBV29-1 and TRBJ1-2; 8 positions match TRBD1. CDR1 and CDR2 from the germline V gene are SQVTM and ANQGSEA. CDR3 length: 12 amino acids. With V trimmed by 5 bases and J by 6 bases, 5 bases remained unmatched. The CDR3 spells CSVPQGGNGYTF. The DNA of the CDR3 is TGCAGCGTTCCACAGGGGGGAAATGGCTACACCTTC.

This rearrangement joins TRBV20-1 to TRBJ2-1; tentative D call: TRBD1 (6 bases). The CDR3 is made up of 11 amino acids. Trimming removed 8 bases at V and 16 bases at J, with 21 bases between. Germline CDR1 is DFQATT and CDR2 is SNEGSKA (reference sequence). The CDR3 region is CSTLRGWSQFF. As DNA, the CDR3 is TGCAGTACTCTTAGGGGGTGGTCGCAATTCTTC.

This clonotype was seen only once. The CDR3 carries no conserved terminal phenylalanine or tryptophan, so it likely arises from a read error. The V and J genes are TRBV7-9 and TRBJ1-2, with unresolved D. V was trimmed by 3 bases and J by 2 bases, leaving 10 bases between them. The germline gives CDR1 SEHNR, CDR2 FQNEAQ (reference sequence). The CDR3 length is 14 residues. For the CDR3, the DNA is TGTGCCAGCAGCTTGTCTGATGTCAACTATGGCTACACCTAC. Its translation: CASSLSDVNYGYTY.

In regard to this clonotype: Given a much more abundant clone one base away, this may be a read error. The rearrangement uses TRBV11-3 and TRBJ2-1; the D gene could be TRBD1 or TRBD2 (6 bases each). The V gene's germline CDR1 is SGHNT and CDR2 YENEEA. The CDR3 consists of 12 residues. Trimming took off 8 bases at V and 9 bases at J, with 14 bases between the two ends. The CDR3 here is CASGIRGGEQFF. The CDR3 nucleotides are TGTGCCAGCGGGATCAGGGGAGGTGAGCAGTTCTTC.

This clonotype was recorded a few times. The chain is built from TRBV20-1 and TRBJ1-2; 10 nucleotides agree with TRBD1. This CDR3 contains 14 residues. The ends lost 5 bases at V and 8 bases at J; junction bases unmatched: 11. Germline loops: CDR1 DFQATT, CDR2 SNEGSKA (reference sequence). CDR3 in amino acids: CSAGQGGRIYGYTF. CDR3 DNA: TGCAGTGCTGGACAGGGGGGAAGAATCTACGGCTACACCTTC.

This clonotype was seen a handful of times. The chain uses TRBV7-2 and TRBJ2-5; the D gene could be TRBD1 or TRBD2 (5 bases each). The V end lost 1 base, the J end lost 5 bases, and 14 bases lay between the germline ends. The V gene's germline CDR1 is SGHTA and CDR2 FQGNSA. There are 15 residues in the CDR3. The CDR3 DNA reads TGTGCCAGCAGCTTAGGAGTGGGGCCGGGGGAGACCCAGTACTTC. Its protein product is CASSLGVGPGETQYF.

This clonotype has at least ten counts. The rearrangement joins TRBV13 to TRBJ2-7; possibly TRBD1 for D (6 bases). This CDR3 region has 15 residues. The ends were cut back, 4 bases at V and 7 bases at J, with 20 bases in the middle. Germline CDR1 PRHDT, CDR2 FYEKMQ (reference sequence). The CDR3 reads CASSYLQGGQDEQYF. As DNA, the CDR3 is TGTGCCAGCAGCTATCTACAGGGTGGTCAAGATGAGCAGTACTTC.

This clonotype has more than one count but fewer than ten. V gene TRBV28 combines with J gene TRBJ2-3; D call uncertain. Between the trimmed V and J ends, which lost 6 bases and 2 bases, there was a span of 12 bases. Germline lookup yields CDR1 MDHEN and CDR2 SYDVKM. The CDR3 has 14 residues. CDR3 sequence reads: CASSHMSLTDTQYF. DNA for the CDR3: TGTGCCAGCAGCCACATGTCTCTCACAGATACGCAGTATTTT.

This clonotype appeared many times. The V call is TRBV20-1, the J call TRBJ2-7; D gene unclear. Germline V CDR1 and CDR2: DFQATT, SNEGSKA (reference sequence). Trimming left V 2 bases short and J 0 bases short, with 8 bases between. The CDR3 sequence is 13 residues long. The CDR3 region has the DNA TGCAGTGCTAGACGGTACAACTCCTACGAGCAGTACTTC. As protein: CSARRYNSYEQYF.

This clonotype was counted only a few times. The chain employs TRBV13 and TRBJ2-1; possibly TRBD1 for D (6 bases). Trimming took 0 bases from V and 2 from J, leaving 17 bases between them. The CDR3 runs to 18 residues. Germline loops: CDR1 PRHDT, CDR2 FYEKMQ (reference sequence). The CDR3 is CASSLGGHRVWPYNEQFF. DNA of the CDR3: TGTGCCAGCAGCTTAGGGGGACATCGGGTTTGGCCCTACAATGAGCAGTTCTTC.

This clonotype was observed a handful of times. The gene calls are TRBV10-3 and TRBJ2-3; D gene ambiguous. CDR3 length: 14 residues. The germline gives CDR1 ENHRY, CDR2 SYGVKD. V was cut by 7 bases and J by 0 bases, with 11 bases left in between. CDR3 residues: CAINGAPSTDTQYF. CDR3 DNA: TGTGCCATCAACGGTGCCCCTAGCACAGATACGCAGTATTTT.

The V and J genes are TRBV6-5 and TRBJ1-1, with TRBD1 matching 7 bases. The germline CDR1 and CDR2 sequences are MNHEY and SVGAGI. The CDR3 loop spans 12 amino acids. V was clipped by 0 bases and J by 8 bases; unmatched bases: 0. Written as DNA, the CDR3 is TGTGCCAGCAGTTACTCAGGGGGCGAAGCTTTCTTT. Residues: CASSYSGGEAFF.

This clonotype was seen only a few times. V usage is TRBV7-9 and J usage is TRBJ2-1; 8 bases are a match to TRBD2. Per germline, CDR1 SEHNR and CDR2 FQNEAQ (reference sequence). Losses at the gene ends were 6 bases for V and 2 bases for J; bases not matched to a gene: 6. The CDR3 is made up of 15 amino acids. CDR3 region: CASSPLADTYNEQFF. The CDR3, as DNA: TGTGCCAGCAGTCCACTAGCGGACACCTACAATGAGCAGTTCTTC.

This clonotype came up many times. CDR3 DNA sequence: TGCGCCAGCAGCTTGACGAGCGGATACCAAGAGACCCAGTACTTC. Translation: CASSLTSGYQETQYF. The chain employs TRBV5-1 and TRBJ2-5, with D possibly matching TRBD2 (5 bases). Germline CDR1 is SGHRS and CDR2 is YFSETQ. The CDR3 loop spans 15 amino acids. The V end lost 1 base, the J end lost 0 bases, and 10 bases lay between the germline ends.

This clonotype has a count of ten or more. This chain uses TRBV25-1 with TRBJ1-1, with D maybe TRBD1 (6 bases). Per germline, CDR1 MGHDK and CDR2 SYGVNS. Between the trimmed V and J ends, which lost 1 base and 1 base, there was a span of 19 bases. This CDR3 is built from 18 residues. The CDR3 sequence is CASSEFGGLGAWNTEAFF. DNA of the CDR3: TGTGCCAGCAGTGAATTTGGGGGGCTAGGAGCTTGGAACACTGAAGCTTTCTTT.

This clonotype has more than one count but fewer than ten. The CDR3, as DNA: TGCGCCAGCAGTGAGCCGTGGAACACCGGGGAGCTGTTTTTT. The encoded protein is CASSEPWNTGELFF. This sequence joins TRBV10-1 and TRBJ2-2, with D unclear. The V and J ends lost 2 bases and 1 base respectively, with 5 bases between them. Germline CDR1 reads WNHNN; CDR2 reads SYGVQD (reference sequence). CDR3 length: 14 amino acids.

This clonotype was counted many times. The V gene is TRBV5-5, the J gene TRBJ2-1; perhaps D is TRBD1 or TRBD2 (5 bases each). This CDR3 contains 13 residues. Trimming stripped 4 bases from V and 3 bases from J, with 8 bases between. Germline loops: CDR1 SGHKS, CDR2 YYEKEE (reference sequence). CDR3 nucleotide sequence: TGTGCCAGCAGCCGGGACGGCTACAATGAGCAGTTCTTC. Its protein is CASSRDGYNEQFF. The full variable domain, in which reference TRBV5-5 and TRBJ2-1 provide the parts outside the CDR3, is DAGVTQSPTHLIKTRGQQVTLRCSPISGHKSVSWYQQVLGQGPQFIFQYYEKEERGRGNFPDRFSARQFPNYSSELNVNALLLGDSALYLCASSRDGYNEQFFGPGTRLTVL.

This clonotype was observed a few times. J is TRBJ2-5 and V is TRBV11-2; tentative D call: TRBD1 (5 bases). V lost 5 bases to trimming and J lost 2 bases, with 12 bases between them. The CDR3 contains 14 residues. Germline CDR1 and CDR2: SGHAT and FQNNGV. For the CDR3, the DNA is TGTGCCAGCAGCCCGGACACCGTTCAAGAGACCCAGTACTTC. Its protein is CASSPDTVQETQYF.